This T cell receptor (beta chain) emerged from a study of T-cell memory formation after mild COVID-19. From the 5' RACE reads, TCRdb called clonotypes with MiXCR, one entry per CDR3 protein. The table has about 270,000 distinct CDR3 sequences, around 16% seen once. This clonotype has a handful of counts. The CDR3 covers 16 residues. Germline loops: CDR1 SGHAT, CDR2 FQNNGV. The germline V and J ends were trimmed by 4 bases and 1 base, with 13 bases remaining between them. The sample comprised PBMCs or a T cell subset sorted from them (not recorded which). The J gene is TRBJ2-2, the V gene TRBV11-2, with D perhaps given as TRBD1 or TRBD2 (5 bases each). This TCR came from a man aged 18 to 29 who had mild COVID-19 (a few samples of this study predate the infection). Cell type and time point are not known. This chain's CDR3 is CASSSEGLLNTGELFF. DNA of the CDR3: TGTGCCAGCAGCTCAGAGGGGTTGCTGAACACCGGGGAGCTGTTTTTT.